Below are 23 T cell receptor beta chains sequenced from a single sample in a study of blood T cell repertoires in COVID-19. The table came from immunoSEQ multiplex PCR; TCRdb's copy has only in-frame clones and leaves some out. The repertoire holds roughly 68,000 clones, with around four fifths as singletons. The sample was peripheral blood. The source of these receptors is a woman aged 80 or over with acute or convalescent COVID-19.

The rearrangement links TRBV5-1 to TRBJ1-2; D not certain. The germline CDR1 and CDR2 sequences are SGHRS and YFSETQ. The CDR3 is 13 amino acids. Trimming took off 0 bases at V and 8 bases at J, with 11 bases between the two ends. CDR3: CASSLDRSQGYTF. The CDR3 region has the DNA TGCGCCAGCAGCTTGGACAGATCACAGGGCTACACCTTC.

This clone was picked up a small number of times. The rearrangement links TRBV10-1 to TRBJ1-1; 7 bases map to TRBD1. The J segment lost 8 bases and the V segment lost 7 bases, leaving 10 bases of the junction unmatched. The V gene's germline CDR1 is WNHNN and CDR2 SYGVQD (reference sequence). The CDR3 loop spans 13 amino acids. The CDR3 spells CASTPNPGGEAFF. The CDR3, as DNA: TGCGCCAGCACCCCCAATCCAGGGGGGGAAGCTTTCTTT.

The chain carries TRBV6-6 and TRBJ2-2; perhaps TRBD1 as D (6 bases). V was trimmed by 7 bases and J by 4 bases, leaving 16 bases between them. The CDR3 is 15 amino acids. The germline V gene encodes CDR1 MNHNY and CDR2 SVGAGI (reference sequence). CDR3 in DNA: TGTGCCAGCAAGAGGTCAGGGGACGGCACCGGGGAGCTGTTTTTT. Translation gives CASKRSGDGTGELFF.

The chain carries TRBV6-5 and TRBJ1-2, with a possible D match to TRBD1 (6 bases). The CDR3 is 13 amino acids. Germline CDR1 MNHEY, CDR2 SVGAGI. V gave up 7 bases and J gave up 5 bases, with 14 bases separating them. The DNA of the CDR3 is TGTGCCAGCACCCGGACAGAAGATTATGGCTACACCTTC. This encodes CASTRTEDYGYTF.

The rearrangement links TRBV18 to TRBJ1-4; TRBD1 matches 8 bases. Germline V gene lookup returns CDR1 KGHSH and CDR2 LQKENI. Trimming at V came to 3 bases and at J to 4 bases, leaving 4 bases not matched to a gene. The length of the CDR3 is 15 residues. The chain's CDR3 is CASSPRTGYNEKLFF. The CDR3 bases are TGTGCCAGCTCACCCCGGACAGGGTATAATGAAAAACTGTTTTTT.

This rearrangement joins TRBV7-9 to TRBJ1-4; TRBD1 aligns across 8 bases. Germline CDR1 and CDR2: SEHNR and FQNEAQ (reference sequence). This CDR3 region has 16 residues. The ends lost 4 bases at V and 8 bases at J; junction bases unmatched: 12. The CDR3 sequence: CASSSPRTGTSEKLFF. The CDR3 bases are TGTGCCAGCAGCTCGCCCCGGACAGGGACGTCGGAAAAACTGTTTTTT.

The chain employs TRBV29-1 and TRBJ1-2; 11 positions match TRBD1. Germline trimming cut 7 bases from V and 2 bases from J; bases unmatched to any gene: 9. The CDR3 spans 15 residues. CDR1 and CDR2 (germline): SQVTM, ANQGSEA. In DNA, the CDR3 is TGCAGCGCCGACCCCGGGACAGGGGGGAACTATGGCTACACCTTC. It codes for CSADPGTGGNYGYTF.

The genes are TRBV20-1 and TRBJ2-1, with 8 bases lining up with TRBD2. Germline trimming cut 3 bases from V and 2 bases from J; bases unmatched to any gene: 9. In germline, CDR1 is DFQATT, CDR2 SNEGSKA (reference sequence). The CDR3 has 16 residues. Here the CDR3 DNA reads TGCAGTGCTAGTCCGCCCAGAGCGGGGGCCTACAATGAGCAGTTCTTC. Encoded protein: CSASPPRAGAYNEQFF.

This rearrangement joins TRBV27 to TRBJ1-6; tentative D call: TRBD1 (5 bases). The germline V gene has CDR1 MNHEY and CDR2 SMNVEV (reference sequence). CDR3 length: 15 residues. The V end lost 3 bases, the J end lost 2 bases, and 8 bases lay between the germline ends. The CDR3 protein is CASSFQGTYNSPLHF. CDR3 DNA: TGTGCCAGCAGTTTCCAGGGAACCTATAATTCACCCCTCCACTTT.

This clone was observed once. The CDR3, as DNA: TGTGCCAGCAGCTCAGGACTTACTCAGGTGGCCGGGGAGCTGTTTTTT. Amino acids: CASSSGLTQVAGELFF. J is TRBJ2-2 and V is TRBV7-3; maybe TRBD2 (5 bases). Germline values: CDR1 SGHTA, CDR2 FQGTGA. The length of the CDR3 is 16 residues. Deletions cut 4 bases from V and 6 bases from J, with 18 bases between. The whole variable domain, remainder taken from reference TRBV7-3 and TRBJ2-2, is GAGVSQTPSNKVTEKGKYVELRCDPISGHTALYWYRQSLGQGPEFLIYFQGTGAADDSGLPNDRFFAVRPEGSVSTLKIQRTERGDSAVYLCASSSGLTQVAGELFFGEGSRLTVL.

The V call is TRBV7-2, the J call TRBJ1-5, with 7 bases that match TRBD1. Germline lookup yields CDR1 SGHTA and CDR2 FQGNSA. The V gene end was trimmed by 5 bases and the J gene end by 6 bases; junction bases not matched to a gene: 4. CDR3 length: 13 residues. The DNA of the CDR3 is TGTGCCAGCAGCCTGGGACAGATTCAGCCCCAGCATTTT. The encoded protein is CASSLGQIQPQHF.

This chain uses TRBV6-1 with TRBJ2-1; TRBD2 aligns across 8 bases. V was pared by 3 bases and J by 3 bases, with 10 bases of the junction left unmatched. Per the germline V gene, CDR1 is MNHNS and CDR2 is SASEGT. The CDR3 has 17 residues. CDR3 in amino acids: CASSDPRRGAIYNEQFF. The CDR3 bases are TGTGCCAGCAGTGACCCCCGGCGGGGGGCGATCTACAATGAGCAGTTCTTC.

The chain recombines TRBV9 with TRBJ2-3, with TRBD1 matching over 10 bases. Germline V gene data show CDR1 as SGDLS and CDR2 as YYNGEE. J lost 4 bases, V lost 0 bases, and 2 bases had no gene match. This CDR3 contains 15 residues. The CDR3 here is CASSVVGTGADTQYF. The CDR3 DNA reads as TGTGCCAGCAGCGTAGTAGGGACAGGGGCAGATACGCAGTATTTT.

This clone was seen just once. This rearrangement joins TRBV11-3 to TRBJ1-6, with 8 bases fitting TRBD1. V lost 4 bases and J lost 8; bases outside the gene matches: 4. Per germline, CDR1 SGHNT and CDR2 YENEEA. The CDR3 contains 14 residues. CDR3 nucleotide sequence: TGTGCCAGCAGCTCCGGACAGGGATATTCACCCCTCCACTTT. Residues: CASSSGQGYSPLHF.

The gene calls are TRBV28 and TRBJ1-5; D not certain. The CDR3 is made up of 14 amino acids. V was shortened by 2 bases and J by 4 bases, with 9 bases between the two germline ends. CDR1 MDHEN and CDR2 SYDVKM come from the germline V gene. The CDR3 DNA follows: TGTGCCAGCAGTTTAGTAACAGCTAATCAGCCCCAGCATTTT. Encoded protein: CASSLVTANQPQHF. Combining the CDR3 with reference TRBV28 and TRBJ1-5 gives the whole variable domain DVKVTQSSRYLVKRTGEKVFLECVQDMDHENMFWYRQDPGLGLRLIYFSYDVKMKEKGDIPEGYSVSREKKERFSLILESASTNQTSMYLCASSLVTANQPQHFGDGTRLSIL.

The chain recombines TRBV7-6 with TRBJ1-1; TRBD1 agrees at 8 bases. Looked up from germline, CDR1 is SGHVS and CDR2 is FNYEAQ. J lost 1 base, V lost 4 bases, and 5 bases had no gene match. CDR3 size: 15 residues. The DNA for the CDR3 is TGTGCCAGCAGCTCTAGGACAGGGCCGAACACTGAAGCTTTCTTT. Translating gives CASSSRTGPNTEAFF.

This clone was found a few times. This chain links TRBV7-9 with TRBJ2-2; 9 bases line up with TRBD1. CDR3 length equals 16 residues. The V gene's germline CDR1 is SEHNR and CDR2 FQNEAQ (reference sequence). J was trimmed by 1 base and V by 5 bases; bases with no gene match: 5. The CDR3 region has the DNA TGTGCCAGCAGCCGCCGACAGGGGGTGAACACCGGGGAGCTGTTTTTT. This encodes CASSRRQGVNTGELFF.

The rearrangement joins TRBV5-5 to TRBJ2-3; D possibly corresponds to TRBD2 (6 bases). V was shortened by 10 bases and J by 2 bases, with 29 bases between the two germline ends. The CDR3 is 18 amino acids. Germline V gives CDR1 SGHKS, CDR2 YYEKEE (reference sequence). The CDR3 region is CASQGSGPGPTLTDTQYF. The CDR3 DNA follows: TGTGCCTCCCAGGGCAGCGGGCCAGGGCCCACTCTCACAGATACGCAGTATTTT.

The V call is TRBV7-2, the J call TRBJ2-5; TRBD1 might be the D (5 bases). V was clipped by 1 base and J by 1 base, with 7 bases between them. This CDR3 comprises 14 residues. Germline-derived CDR1 and CDR2 are SGHTA and FQGNSA. The CDR3 loop is CASSLEGFQETQYF. The CDR3 DNA follows: TGTGCCAGCAGCTTAGAGGGGTTCCAAGAGACCCAGTACTTC.

This clone was recorded only once. The chain is built from TRBV11-3 and TRBJ2-7; D uncertain. Trimming pared 3 bases from V and 6 bases from J, leaving 9 bases between. The CDR3 extends over 12 amino acids. Per the germline V gene, CDR1 is SGHNT and CDR2 is YENEEA. The CDR3 is CASSLVRSEQYF. In nucleotides, the CDR3 is TGTGCCAGCAGCTTGGTGAGGTCCGAGCAGTACTTC.

V usage is TRBV27 and J usage is TRBJ1-1; possible D gene TRBD1, 6 bases. The CDR3 covers 14 residues. The V end was cut by 6 bases, the J end by 0 bases, with 11 bases between. Germline CDR1 reads MNHEY; CDR2 reads SMNVEV (reference sequence). CDR3 sequence reads: CASSQGTLNTEAFF. The CDR3 DNA reads as TGTGCCAGCAGCCAAGGGACATTGAACACTGAAGCTTTCTTT.

V and J are TRBV19 and TRBJ2-7; 9 nucleotides align to TRBD1. This CDR3 has 13 amino acids. CDR1 LNHDA and CDR2 SQIVND come from the germline V gene (reference sequence). V shed 6 bases and J 3 bases; nucleotides not matched to a gene: 3. DNA of the CDR3: TGTGCCAGTAGCCGGGACAGGGTCTACGAGCAGTACTTC. Translated: CASSRDRVYEQYF.

Only a few counts were recorded for this clone. J is TRBJ1-5 and V is TRBV10-1; maybe TRBD1 (6 bases). V was clipped by 5 bases and J by 1 base, with 6 bases between them. Germline V CDR1 and CDR2: WNHNN, SYGVQD (reference sequence). This CDR3 spans 13 amino acids. The CDR3 region has the DNA TGCGCCAGCAGTCAGGGGAGCAATCAGCCCCAGCATTTT. Its translation: CASSQGSNQPQHF.